The clone carrying this T cell receptor (beta chain) was observed a handful of times. For the second PCR, which ran for roughly 6 to 12 cycles, a sample-barcoded 5' primer and a J-beta primer mix were used. TCRdb independently ran MiXCR on the 5' RACE reads; one entry per CDR3 protein. The profile covers more than 900,000 distinct CDR3 sequences, with roughly a quarter appearing a single time and about 0.8% taken by the ten largest. The entry originates in a study of blood T cells in healthy people across ages. A further study also used this sample, focusing on T cells of mothers and their children. That report adds: Compared with unrelated pairs, related mother-child pairs had slightly higher, non-significant overlap.

The sample comprised blood. This TCR was sampled from a girl aged 2-10 years in good health.

For the CDR3, the DNA is TGCAGTGCTAGAGACGCCACTGCCTACGAGCAGTACTTC. Translated: CSARDATAYEQYF. This chain connects TRBV20-1 to TRBJ2-5, with D hard to call. Judging by the DNA end, TRBJ2-7 fits better; the J call may be wrong. Germline V gives CDR1 DFQATT, CDR2 SNEGSKA (reference sequence). CDR3 length: 13 residues.